The sequence of this TCR beta chain was determined in a study of shared clonotypes between healthy human individuals. Method: immunoSEQ multiplex PCR; TCRdb's copy keeps in-frame clones and lacks some. The sample consists of 550,000 to 850,000 clones, around 67% of them appearing once. Sequences were obtained from memory CD4+ T cells sorted from blood. Sample subset: CD45RA-negative fraction. The sequence derives from a young woman in good health.

The CDR3 loop is CASSPLQPGTGTHEQYF. The CDR3 nucleotides are TGTGCCAGCTCACCTTTACAACCCGGGACAGGGACCCACGAGCAGTACTTC. The rearrangement links TRBV18 to TRBJ2-7; 9 nucleotides line up with TRBD1. The CDR3 contains 17 residues. V dropped 3 bases and J dropped 5; count of bases not matched to a gene: 14. Germline V gives CDR1 KGHSH, CDR2 LQKENI.